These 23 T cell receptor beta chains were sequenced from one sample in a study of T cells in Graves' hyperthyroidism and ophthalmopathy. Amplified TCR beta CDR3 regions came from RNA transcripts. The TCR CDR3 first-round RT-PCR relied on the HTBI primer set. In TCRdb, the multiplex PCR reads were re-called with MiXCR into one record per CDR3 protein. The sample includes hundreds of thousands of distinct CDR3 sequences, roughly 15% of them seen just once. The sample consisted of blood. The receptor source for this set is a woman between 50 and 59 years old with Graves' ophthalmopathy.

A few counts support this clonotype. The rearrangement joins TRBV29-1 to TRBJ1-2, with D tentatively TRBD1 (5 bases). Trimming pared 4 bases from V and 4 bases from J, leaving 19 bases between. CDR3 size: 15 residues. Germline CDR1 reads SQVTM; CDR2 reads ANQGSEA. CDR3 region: CSVVAGGSAAYGYTF. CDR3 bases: TGCAGCGTTGTGGCGGGGGGGTCTGCAGCCTATGGCTACACCTTC.

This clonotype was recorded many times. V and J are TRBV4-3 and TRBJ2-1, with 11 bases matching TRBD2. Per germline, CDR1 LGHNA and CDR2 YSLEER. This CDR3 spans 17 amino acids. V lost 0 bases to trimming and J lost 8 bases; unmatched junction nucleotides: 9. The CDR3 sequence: CASSQDPGLAEGDEQFF. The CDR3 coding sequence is TGCGCCAGCAGCCAAGATCCGGGACTAGCGGAAGGCGATGAGCAGTTCTTC.

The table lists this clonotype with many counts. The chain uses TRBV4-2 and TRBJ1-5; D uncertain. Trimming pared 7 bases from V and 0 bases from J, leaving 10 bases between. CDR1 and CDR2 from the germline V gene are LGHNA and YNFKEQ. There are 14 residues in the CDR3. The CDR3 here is CASTQDRSNQPQHF. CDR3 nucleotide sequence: TGTGCCAGCACCCAGGACCGTAGCAATCAGCCCCAGCATTTT.

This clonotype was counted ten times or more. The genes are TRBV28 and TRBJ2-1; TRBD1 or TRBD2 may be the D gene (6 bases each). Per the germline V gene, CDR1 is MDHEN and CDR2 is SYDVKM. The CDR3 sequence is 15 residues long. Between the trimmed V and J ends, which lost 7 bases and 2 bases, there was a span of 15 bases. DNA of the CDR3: TGTGCCAGCATACGGGGGACACCACCCTACAATGAGCAGTTCTTC. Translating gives CASIRGTPPYNEQFF.

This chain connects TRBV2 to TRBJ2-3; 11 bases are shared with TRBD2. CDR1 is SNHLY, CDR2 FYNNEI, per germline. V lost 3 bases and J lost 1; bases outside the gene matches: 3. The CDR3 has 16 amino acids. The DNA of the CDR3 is TGTGCCAGCAGTGATAGGGGACTAGCGGGCACAGATACGCAGTATTTT. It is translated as CASSDRGLAGTDTQYF.

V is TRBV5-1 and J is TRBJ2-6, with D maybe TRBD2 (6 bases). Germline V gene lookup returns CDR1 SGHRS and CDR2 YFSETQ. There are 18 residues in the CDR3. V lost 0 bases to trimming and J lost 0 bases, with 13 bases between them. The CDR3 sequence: CASSLELAIDSGANVLTF. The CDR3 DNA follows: TGCGCCAGCAGCTTGGAGCTAGCGATTGACTCTGGGGCCAACGTCCTGACTTTC.

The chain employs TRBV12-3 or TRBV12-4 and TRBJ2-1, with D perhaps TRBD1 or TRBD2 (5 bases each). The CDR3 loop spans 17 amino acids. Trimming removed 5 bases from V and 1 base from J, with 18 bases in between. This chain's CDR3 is CASSPWDRFRSYNEQFF. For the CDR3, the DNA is TGTGCCAGCAGTCCCTGGGACCGGTTTCGGTCCTACAATGAGCAGTTCTTC.

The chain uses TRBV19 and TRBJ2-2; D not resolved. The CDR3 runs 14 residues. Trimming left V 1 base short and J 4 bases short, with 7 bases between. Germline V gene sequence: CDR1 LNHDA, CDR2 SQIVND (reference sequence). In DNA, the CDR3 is TGTGCCAGTAGTATAGCTGCGACCACCGGGGAGCTGTTTTTT. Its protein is CASSIAATTGELFF.

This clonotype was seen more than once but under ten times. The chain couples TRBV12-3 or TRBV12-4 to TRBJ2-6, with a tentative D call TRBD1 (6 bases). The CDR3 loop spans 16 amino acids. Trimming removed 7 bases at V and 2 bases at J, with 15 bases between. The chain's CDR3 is CASNNQQGAGANVLTF. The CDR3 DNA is TGTGCCAGCAATAACCAACAGGGTGCTGGGGCCAACGTCCTGACTTTC.

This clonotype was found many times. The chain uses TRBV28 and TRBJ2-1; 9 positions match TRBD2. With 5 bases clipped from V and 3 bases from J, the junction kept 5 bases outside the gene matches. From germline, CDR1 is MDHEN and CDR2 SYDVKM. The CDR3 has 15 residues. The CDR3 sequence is CASSRGTSSYNEQFF. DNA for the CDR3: TGTGCCAGCAGTAGGGGGACTAGCAGCTACAATGAGCAGTTCTTC.

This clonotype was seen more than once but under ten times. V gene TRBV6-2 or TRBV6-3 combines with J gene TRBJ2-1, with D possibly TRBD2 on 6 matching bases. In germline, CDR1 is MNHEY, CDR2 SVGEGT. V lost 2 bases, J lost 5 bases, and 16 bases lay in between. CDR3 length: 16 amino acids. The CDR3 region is CASSYPGFSGHNEQFF. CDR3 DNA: TGTGCCAGCAGTTACCCTGGCTTTAGCGGACACAATGAGCAGTTCTTC.

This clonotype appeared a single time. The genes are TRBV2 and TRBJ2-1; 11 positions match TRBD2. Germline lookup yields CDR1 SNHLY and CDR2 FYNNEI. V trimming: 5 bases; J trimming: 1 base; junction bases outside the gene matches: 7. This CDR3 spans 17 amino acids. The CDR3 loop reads CASSRFLAGGSYNEQFF. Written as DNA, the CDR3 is TGTGCCAGCAGTAGATTTCTAGCGGGAGGATCCTACAATGAGCAGTTCTTC.

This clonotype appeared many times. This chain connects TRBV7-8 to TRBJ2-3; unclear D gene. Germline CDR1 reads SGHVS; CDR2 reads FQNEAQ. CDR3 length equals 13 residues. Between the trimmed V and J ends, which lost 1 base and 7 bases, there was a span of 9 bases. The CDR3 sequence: CASSLGADYTQYF. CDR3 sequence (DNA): TGTGCCAGCAGCTTAGGGGCAGATTATACGCAGTATTTT.

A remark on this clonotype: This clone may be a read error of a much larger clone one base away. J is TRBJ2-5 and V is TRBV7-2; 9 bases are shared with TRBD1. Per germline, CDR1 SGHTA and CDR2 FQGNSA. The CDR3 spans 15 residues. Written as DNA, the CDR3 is TGTGCCAACAGCAACAACAGGGGGCGCCAAGAGACCCAGTACTTC. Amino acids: CANSNNRGRQETQYF.

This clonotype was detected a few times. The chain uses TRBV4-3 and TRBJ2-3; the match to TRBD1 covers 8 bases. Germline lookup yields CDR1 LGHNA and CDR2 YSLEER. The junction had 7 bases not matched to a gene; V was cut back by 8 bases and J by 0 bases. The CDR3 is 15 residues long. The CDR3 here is CASSPQGASTDTQYF. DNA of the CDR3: TGCGCCAGCTCTCCGCAGGGGGCAAGCACAGATACGCAGTATTTT.

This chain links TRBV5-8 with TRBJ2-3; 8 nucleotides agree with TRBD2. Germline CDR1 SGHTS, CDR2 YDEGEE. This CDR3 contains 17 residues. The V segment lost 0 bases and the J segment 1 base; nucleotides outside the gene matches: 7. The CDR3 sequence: CASSLVWREVRTDTQYF. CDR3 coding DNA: TGTGCCAGCAGCTTGGTTTGGCGGGAGGTTCGCACAGATACGCAGTATTTT.

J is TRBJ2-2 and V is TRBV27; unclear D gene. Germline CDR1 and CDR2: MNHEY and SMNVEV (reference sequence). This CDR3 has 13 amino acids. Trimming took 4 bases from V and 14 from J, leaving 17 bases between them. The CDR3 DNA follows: TGTGCCAGCAGTTCGCATATTAGAATGGATCTGTTTTTT. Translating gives CASSSHIRMDLFF.

The CDR3: CASTPDRPNQPQHF. The CDR3 DNA reads TGTGCCAGCACCCCTGACAGGCCCAATCAGCCCCAGCATTTT. The V call is TRBV2, the J call TRBJ1-5; D possibly corresponds to TRBD1 (6 bases). Trimming left V 7 bases short and J 3 bases short, with 13 bases between. Per germline, CDR1 SNHLY and CDR2 FYNNEI. The CDR3 covers 14 residues.

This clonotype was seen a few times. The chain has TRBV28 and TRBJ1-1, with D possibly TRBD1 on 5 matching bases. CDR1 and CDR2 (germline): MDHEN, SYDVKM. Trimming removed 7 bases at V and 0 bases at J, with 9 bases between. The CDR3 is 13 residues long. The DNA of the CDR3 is TGTGCCAGCAACCTGGGGGTGAACACTGAAGCTTTCTTT. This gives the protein CASNLGVNTEAFF. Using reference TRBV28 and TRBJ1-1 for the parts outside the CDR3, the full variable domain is DVKVTQSSRYLVKRTGEKVFLECVQDMDHENMFWYRQDPGLGLRLIYFSYDVKMKEKGDIPEGYSVSREKKERFSLILESASTNQTSMYLCASNLGVNTEAFFGQGTRLTVV.

The CDR3 DNA sequence: TGCAGTGCTAGCTCTGACAATGAGCAGTTCTTC. This codes for CSASSDNEQFF. The genes are TRBV20-1 and TRBJ2-1; no definite D call. V lost 3 bases to trimming and J lost 5 bases, with 5 bases between them. Germline loops: CDR1 DFQATT, CDR2 SNEGSKA (reference sequence). The CDR3 length is 11 residues.

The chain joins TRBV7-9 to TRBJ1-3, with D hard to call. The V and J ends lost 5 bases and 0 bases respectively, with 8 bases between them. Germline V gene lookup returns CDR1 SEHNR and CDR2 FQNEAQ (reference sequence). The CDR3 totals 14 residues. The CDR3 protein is CASSAGISGNTIYF. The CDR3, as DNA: TGTGCCAGCAGCGCGGGGATCTCTGGAAACACCATATATTTT.

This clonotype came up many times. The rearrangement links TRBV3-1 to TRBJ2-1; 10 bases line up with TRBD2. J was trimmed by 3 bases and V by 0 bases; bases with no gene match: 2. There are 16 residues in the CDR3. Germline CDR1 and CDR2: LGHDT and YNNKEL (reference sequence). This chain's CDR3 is CASSQDLAGGYNEQFF. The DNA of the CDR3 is TGTGCCAGCAGCCAAGATTTAGCGGGAGGCTACAATGAGCAGTTCTTC.

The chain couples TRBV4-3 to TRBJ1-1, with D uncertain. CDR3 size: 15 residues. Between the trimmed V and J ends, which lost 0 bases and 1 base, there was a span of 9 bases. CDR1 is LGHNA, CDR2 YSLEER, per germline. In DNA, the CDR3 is TGCGCCAGCAGCCAAGATTGGCAGCCGAACACTGAAGCTTTCTTT. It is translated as CASSQDWQPNTEAFF.